The T cell receptor beta chain under discussion was sequenced for a study of T cell responses to AZD1222 COVID-19 vaccine. The CDR3 extends over 16 amino acids. V lost 0 bases to trimming and J lost 4 bases; unmatched junction nucleotides: 6. CDR1 and CDR2 (germline): LGHNA, YSLEER. The data were produced by immunoSEQ multiplex PCR, yet TCRdb's version contains in-frame clones alone and is incomplete. The sample holds approximately 180,000 clones; around 89% are singletons and the top ten take 4.3%. The TCR sequence derives from an adult who received the MenACWY meningococcal vaccine as a control. The chain has TRBV4-3 and TRBJ2-7; 10 bases map to TRBD2. This sample comprised peripheral blood, obtained 28 days after the second dose of the MenACWY control vaccine. CDR3 in DNA: TGCGCCAGCAGCCAAGAATCTAGCGGGAGTATATACGAGCAGTACTTC. The encoded protein is CASSQESSGSIYEQYF.